The present TCR beta chain was sequenced within a study of blood T cell repertoires in COVID-19. Study in general: Samples taken during acute and convalescent COVID-19 were collected in the United States, Italy and Spain. T cells, B-cell-depleted T cells, or PBMCs supplied cDNA or gDNA.

The germline gives CDR1 LNHNV, CDR2 YYDKDF (reference sequence). Between the trimmed V and J ends, which lost 0 bases and 0 bases, there was a span of 14 bases. This CDR3 spans 18 amino acids. The Seattle patients, enrolled during active infection, were followed longitudinally. Original methodology: It was from reference gene primer amplification that nucleated cell counts were estimated. The data were produced by immunoSEQ multiplex PCR, yet TCRdb's version contains in-frame clones alone and is incomplete. The V and J calls and the clone size are those of that table, but D and trimming were determined from the DNA. The sample carries some 200,000 clones, approximately 90% recorded once.

The rearrangement joins TRBV15 to TRBJ1-4; unclear D gene. The sequence derives from a woman in her 70s with COVID-19, enrolled during active disease. Sequenced input: peripheral blood. The CDR3 here is CATSRDYGPAPTNEKLFF. Written as DNA, the CDR3 is TGTGCCACCAGCAGAGATTATGGGCCAGCCCCAACTAATGAAAAACTGTTTTTT. Complete variable domain (other parts from reference TRBV15 and TRBJ1-4): DAMVIQNPRYQVTQFGKPVTLSCSQTLNHNVMYWYQQKSSQAPKLLFHYYDKDFNNEADTPDNFQSRRPNTSFCFLDIRSPGLGDTAMYLCATSRDYGPAPTNEKLFFGSGTQLSVL.